The source of this T cell receptor beta chain is a study of graft-versus-host responses after intestinal transplantation listed by TCRdb under 2021. Regarding the complete study: The transplants that recipients received were multivisceral, liver-intestinal, or isolated intestinal. Every recipient was given anti-thymocyte globulin induction, followed by approximately 3 years of maintenance tacrolimus and steroids. After intestinal transplantation, graft-versus-host and host-versus-graft alloreactive T cell clones in the graft, circulation and bone marrow were tracked using bulk TCR-beta CDR3 sequencing. Alloreactive clones were identified by sequencing pre-transplant mixed lymphocyte reaction products and comparing them with unstimulated pre-transplant donor and recipient T cells. The cohort enrolled 20 to 30 intestinal transplant recipients, one of whom was a retransplant, and a few patients without pretransplant specimens were excluded. Donor T cell macrochimerism was defined as a peak of at least 4% donor T cells among recipient peripheral blood mononuclear cells. Samples from three later patients were sequenced in-house on an Illumina MiSeq with MiXCR processing rather than by the commercial service.

CDR1 is given as SEHNR and CDR2 as FQNEAQ, both from the germline V gene (reference sequence). The germline V end is reduced by 0 bases and the J end by 7 bases; junction bases left unmatched: 8. The CDR3, from cysteine to phenylalanine, totals 15 residues. CDR3 DNA only is kept here, 45 bases in frame from base 1. This clone was detected only once. Its antigen is unknown. Qualities for individual bases were not recorded, and no much larger clone is one base off. Here is what the overall study found, with its caveats: Early after transplant, declines in HvG clones were associated with peak levels of circulating GvH clones. In the allografts of patients with donor T cell macrochimerism, GvH to HvG T cell clonal ratios were high. The relatively low number and heterogeneity of intestinal transplant patients limited the conclusions. GvH clones turned up in recipient bone marrow, with some appearing earlier in ileal mucosa or blood, a pattern consistent with an intestinal mucosal origin.

In the first month after transplant, blood samples were collected up to 4 times, and after that at least monthly when available. Receptor libraries were prepared by the immunoSEQ multiplex PCR assay. For most patients, high-throughput TCR-beta CDR3 sequencing of genomic DNA was performed by Adaptive Biotechnologies. Per the original workflow: TCR sequencing data for around 20 patients were retrieved from Adaptive's ImmunoSEQ software; a few other patients were processed with MiXCR and VDJtools. CDR3 nucleotide sequences shared between donor and recipient were removed because their origin could not be assigned. At least 2-fold expansion over unstimulated cells and a minimum CFSE-low frequency of 0.002% (template counts) or 0.001% (read counts) were required for clones to be classified as alloreactive. Mappable clones were those detected in sequenced pre-transplant spleen, lymph node, or MLR CFSE-low populations of the donor or recipient. Cumulative frequency of alloreactive clones was calculated as a percentage of all sequences weighted by copy number. The table comes from immuneACCESS by way of TCRdb, which keeps in-frame sequences with V and J called. Part of the clones is missing from these tables; in studies checked, under half for an unresolved V gene and the rest for unknown reasons. Clone size and V and J calls were adopted from that table, with D and trimming inferred from the DNA. This sample lists about 47,000 clones; roughly 91% were detected once. The ten most abundant clones make up 5.9% of the sample.

The specimen comprised PBMCs, sampled 750 to 850 days after a first intestinal transplant, on the day of a second. Recombination connected TRBV7-9 to TRBJ2-7; the junction holds 8 bases that match TRBD1. The clonotype originates from a human patient who received an intestinal transplant, so some T cells may come from the graft donor. CDR3 region: CASSLAQGALFEQYF. The DNA reads TGTGCCAGCAGCTTAGCGCAGGGGGCGCTTTTTGAGCAGTACTTC.